The T cell receptor (beta chain) under discussion was sequenced for a study of blood T cells in healthy people across ages. Germline V gene sequence: CDR1 LGHNA, CDR2 YSLEER. V lost 4 bases and J 8 bases, leaving 15 bases between the germline ends. The CDR3 runs to 14 residues. Peripheral blood, about 10 milliliters per donor, was collected. A second roughly 6 to 11 cycle PCR used barcoded and J-beta primers. Every molecule of cDNA carried a tag from a template-switch adaptor with 12 random nucleotides. TCRdb passed the 5' RACE reads through MiXCR, listing each CDR3 protein once. The sample lists over 600,000 distinct CDR3 sequences; around 45% were seen once.

J is TRBJ2-1 and V is TRBV4-3, with D maybe TRBD2 (5 bases). This clonotype was sampled from a man older than 75 in good health. Sample: blood. CDR3 loop: CASSREVQDYEQFF. The CDR3 region has the DNA TGCGCCAGCAGCCGGGAAGTTCAGGACTATGAGCAGTTCTTC.